The rows below give T cell receptor beta chains drawn from one sample of a study of T cells in Graves' hyperthyroidism and ophthalmopathy. TCRdb re-called the multiplex PCR reads through MiXCR, storing one row per CDR3 protein. In the table there are some 800,000 distinct CDR3 sequences, more than 30% of which are singletons. Sequencing used blood. The source of these receptors is a man aged 18 to 30 with Graves' hyperthyroidism. CDR3s include the opening cysteine and the closing phenylalanine or tryptophan. The order of the fields is J gene, D gene, clone size, V gene, CDR3 protein, CDR3 DNA. The D gene is left open where the match is weak. Some rows mark clone size as missing; the rest say once, few, many or name a class of expanded clone.

TRBJ2-2 | TRBD2 | few | TRBV28 | CASSGLAGGNTGELFF | TGTGCCAGCAGTGGACTAGCGGGAGGGAACACCGGGGAGCTGTTTTTT
TRBJ1-2 | . | few | TRBV19 | CASRTRRGPGEDYGYTF | TGTGCCAGTAGAACCCGACGGGGACCAGGGGAGGACTATGGCTACACCTTC
TRBJ2-7 | TRBD2 | once | TRBV2 | CASSSALAGSEQYF | TGTGCCAGCAGTTCCGCACTAGCGGGTTCCGAGCAGTACTTC
TRBJ1-1 | . | few | TRBV20-1 | CSARDPTGSDTEAFF | TGCAGTGCTAGAGATCCCACAGGGAGCGACACTGAAGCTTTCTTT
TRBJ2-5 | . | . | TRBV6-5 | CASSYLGSGETQYF | TGTGCCAGCAGTTATTTGGGGAGCGGGGAGACCCAGTACTTC
TRBJ1-2 | TRBD1 | few | TRBV9 | CASSQRTGGDGYTF | TGTGCCAGCAGCCAAAGGACAGGGGGAGATGGCTACACCTTC
TRBJ2-5 | TRBD2 | few | TRBV19 | CASSRSGTSGEETQYF | TGTGCCAGTAGCAGGTCCGGGACTAGCGGGGAAGAGACCCAGTACTTC
TRBJ2-7 | TRBD1 | . | TRBV29-1 | CSVEAVGTGVFEYF | TGCAGCGTTGAAGCCGTGGGGACAGGGGTGTTTGAGTACTTC
TRBJ1-1 | TRBD1 | . | TRBV2 | CASRPDETGGGTEAFF | TGTGCCAGCAGACCCGATGAGACAGGGGGAGGCACTGAAGCTTTCTTT
TRBJ2-7 | . | few | TRBV10-3 | CATESGAEDYEQYF | TGTGCCACCGAATCGGGAGCAGAGGACTACGAGCAGTACTTC
TRBJ1-1 | . | . | TRBV19 | CASSYSAGSSEAFF | TGTGCCAGTAGTTATAGTGCTGGGAGCTCTGAAGCTTTCTTT
TRBJ2-5 | . | . | TRBV7-2 | CASSTLGLVQYF | TGTGCCAGCAGCACCCTGGGGTTGGTACAGTACTTC
TRBJ1-1 | . | few | TRBV4-3 | CASSPDQRASTEAFF | TGCGCCAGCAGTCCCGATCAGCGGGCGAGCACTGAAGCTTTCTTT
TRBJ1-5 | . | many | TRBV15 | CATSRDSQPQHF | TGTGCCACCAGCAGGGATAGTCAGCCCCAGCATTTT
TRBJ2-2 | . | . | TRBV20-1 | CSATLDHANTGELFF | TGCAGTGCTACCTTAGACCACGCGAACACCGGGGAGCTGTTTTTT
TRBJ2-5 | . | few | TRBV20-1 | CSARDRYGTWGKETQYF | TGCAGTGCTAGAGATCGATACGGGACTTGGGGGAAAGAGACCCAGTACTTC
TRBJ1-1 | . | . | TRBV5-6 | CASSQDGEITEAFF | TGTGCCAGCAGCCAAGATGGGGAAATCACTGAAGCTTTCTTT
TRBJ2-7 | . | . | TRBV12-3/TRBV12-4 | CASSPSMNYEQYF | TGTGCCAGCAGTCCGTCGATGAACTACGAGCAGTACTTC
TRBJ1-1 | . | few | TRBV6-5 | CASSPTRRRDAFF | TGTGCCAGCAGTCCAACGAGGCGCAGGGATGCTTTCTTT
TRBJ2-6 | . | . | TRBV11-1 | CASSPPPGAGANVLTF | TGTGCCAGCAGCCCGCCCCCAGGGGCTGGGGCCAACGTCCTGACTTTC
TRBJ2-7 | . | many | TRBV10-2 | CASTPSMLVQQYF | TGCGCCAGCACTCCGTCTATGTTGGTTCAGCAGTACTTC